This is a list of T cell receptor beta chains from one sample in a study of T cells after yellow fever vaccination. TCRdb reanalysed the 5' RACE reads using MiXCR and keeps one entry per CDR3 protein. In the table there are 200,000 to 300,000 distinct CDR3 sequences, over 10% of which are singletons. The input for sequencing was CD4+ T cells sorted from PBMCs, taken 45 days after the yellow fever booster vaccination. Receptors originate from a man aged 25-40 years who received the YFV17D yellow fever vaccine. Each CDR3 is given with its conserved first and last residue.

V	CDR3
TRBV5-1	CASSGGLRTDTQYF
TRBV2	CASRLTSGRRKDTQYF
TRBV29-1	CSVQGQGAYGYTF
TRBV5-1	CASSLGLAGSSEQYF
TRBV7-8	CASSRGGTGNYEQYF
TRBV5-1	CASSREPDSYEQYF
TRBV5-1	CASSPDREGGELFF
TRBV14	CASSPMPVSLGDTQYF
TRBV4-3	CASSQDFGSLAKNIQYF
TRBV7-8	CASSYVGGEAFF
TRBV6-5	CASSYGTGGGEPQHF
TRBV27	CASRLRGQGAYEQYF
TRBV6-2/TRBV6-3	CASSGGLYYEQYF
TRBV15	CATSRDVYYEQYF
TRBV12-3/TRBV12-4	CASSFRGAGELFF
TRBV6-5	CASTLTGDQPQHF
TRBV7-9	CASSLDRTFLNYGYTF
TRBV6-1	CASSPAEGTYEQYF
TRBV20-1	CSALRLAGGPDTQYF
TRBV15	CATSRNRGFQPQHF
TRBV18	CASSPTTGTGSEAFF
TRBV30	CASTPGYGELFF
TRBV7-9	CASSIQATQYF
TRBV12-3/TRBV12-4	CASSIALEKFF
TRBV7-7	CASSLDGIGELFF
TRBV7-6	CASSLGSTERETQYF
TRBV30	CAIEGRLALLYNEQLF
TRBV20-1	CSALAGQSHNEQFF
TRBV10-3	CAISESNSGTDTQYF
TRBV20-1	CSAGPDPSVQYF
TRBV12-3/TRBV12-4	CATSVQGTGGQTQYF
TRBV7-7	CASREGGVLSRTQYF
TRBV6-1	CASGETGGRRAQHF
TRBV20-1	CSARGGSSGANVLTF
TRBV5-1	CASSWDGQGNQPQHF
TRBV12-3/TRBV12-4	CASSLVASRTDTQYF
TRBV7-2	CASSLEGGHSYEQYF
TRBV7-2	CASSLYGTDTQYF
TRBV1	CASSERGLAGEDEQFF
TRBV7-2	CASSFRTSGGYNEQFF
TRBV28	CATTVGTSMSNAQFF
TRBV29-1	CSAATTSYEQYF
TRBV20-1	CSAASWGATYEQYF
TRBV29-1	CSVPLGSGANVLTF
TRBV5-1	CASRGSAYEQYF
TRBV20-1	CSARDSPNSPLHF
TRBV7-2	CASSPRPLAGEETQYF
TRBV28	CASSLKVAPSYEQYF
TRBV2	CASSEPGQGYENIQYF
TRBV6-1	CAWREDGADTQYF
TRBV7-2	CASSLRGTYEQYF